Listed here is a single T cell receptor (beta chain). This sample is drawn from a study of blood T cell repertoires in COVID-19. Across the study: The United States, Italy and Spain provided the acute and convalescent COVID-19 samples. T cells, B-cell-depleted T cells, or PBMCs provided the cDNA or gDNA that served as material.

TCRdb's copy holds only in-frame clones and misses some; the assay was immunoSEQ multiplex PCR. The profile shows about 28,000 clones, about 85% of them singletons. Trimming pared 8 bases from V and 7 bases from J, leaving 15 bases between. CDR1 and CDR2 (germline): SQVTM, ANQGSEA. The CDR3 covers 12 residues. The TCR was taken from a human donor in a cohort sampled during active COVID-19. This rearrangement joins TRBV29-1 to TRBJ2-1; maybe TRBD2 (6 bases). The sample was peripheral blood. The CDR3 DNA is TGCAGCACCTTAGCGGCGCCGAATGAGCAGTTCTTC. This encodes CSTLAAPNEQFF.